The 14 T cell receptor beta chains presented below share a single source sample, sequenced in a study of regulatory T cells in long-lasting Graves disease. For TCR beta, libraries came from iRepertoire HTBI primers and Arm-PCR of CDR3 regions. TCRdb reanalysed the multiplex PCR reads using MiXCR and keeps one entry per CDR3 protein. Of approximately 500,000 distinct CDR3 sequences listed, about 22% are singletons. Time point here: persistent/refractory GD, antithyroid drugs over 5 years with positive TRAb. PBMCs provided the RNA from which the TCR library was made. This specimen was peripheral blood mononuclear cells (PBMCs), taken when the disease was refractory, from a patient treated with antithyroid drugs. Receptors were obtained from a female donor with Graves disease.

This clonotype was recorded only once. Possible read error: a much larger clone is one base away. For the CDR3, the DNA is TGTGCCAGCAGTTATCGGGACAGCTCCTACGAGCGGTACTTC. It encodes CASSYRDSSYERYF. The chain uses TRBV6-9 and TRBJ2-7, with 7 positions matching TRBD1. Germline loops: CDR1 MNHGY, CDR2 SVAAGI. The CDR3 is made up of 14 amino acids.

The chain has TRBV3-1 and TRBJ1-6; 9 nucleotides agree with TRBD1. The ends lost 2 bases at V and 10 bases at J; junction bases unmatched: 6. Germline CDR1 is LGHDT and CDR2 is YNNKEL (reference sequence). The length of the CDR3 is 15 residues. The CDR3 here is CASSQSTGGGSPLHF. CDR3 coding DNA: TGTGCCAGCAGCCAATCTACAGGGGGCGGCTCACCCCTCCACTTT.

The gene calls are TRBV9 and TRBJ2-7, with 10 bases identical to TRBD2. The CDR3 is 16 amino acids. CDR1 is SGDLS, CDR2 YYNGEE, per germline. V dropped 3 bases and J dropped 4; count of bases not matched to a gene: 10. The CDR3 coding sequence is TGTGCCAGCAGCGGATCGAGGCTAGCGGGAGTGTACGAGCAGTACTTC. Translating it yields CASSGSRLAGVYEQYF. Using reference TRBV9 and TRBJ2-7 for the parts outside the CDR3, the full variable domain is DSGVTQTPKHLITATGQRVTLRCSPRSGDLSVYWYQQSLDQGLQFLIQYYNGEERAKGNILERFSAQQFPDLHSELNLSSLELGDSALYFCASSGSRLAGVYEQYFGPGTRLTVT.

This clonotype came up many times. The rearrangement links TRBV2 to TRBJ1-1, with D possibly matching TRBD1 (5 bases). Deletions cut 0 bases from V and 7 bases from J, with 12 bases between. This CDR3 has 14 residues. Germline V gene sequence: CDR1 SNHLY, CDR2 FYNNEI. CDR3 sequence (DNA): TGTGCCAGCAGTGAAGCCGGTGGGCAGGGTGAAGCTTTCTTT. It codes for CASSEAGGQGEAFF.

The genes are TRBV11-2 and TRBJ2-7; 8 bases agree with TRBD1. CDR1 is SGHAT and CDR2 is FQNNGV in the germline V gene. This CDR3 contains 14 residues. With 6 bases clipped from V and 7 bases from J, the junction kept 11 bases outside the gene matches. CDR3 bases: TGTGCCAGCAGAGAATCGGACAGGGTGAGAGAGCAGTACTTC. Protein sequence: CASRESDRVREQYF. The entire variable domain, with the rest obtained from reference TRBV11-2 and TRBJ2-7, is as follows: EAGVAQSPRYKIIEKRQSVAFWCNPISGHATLYWYQQILGQGPKLLIQFQNNGVVDDSQLPKDRFSAERLKGVDSTLKIQPAKLEDSAVYLCASRESDRVREQYFGPGTRLTVT.

The chain couples TRBV7-2 to TRBJ2-4; 8 bases fit TRBD2. The CDR3 runs to 13 residues. Germline CDR1 SGHTA, CDR2 FQGNSA. The V gene end was trimmed by 4 bases and the J gene end by 8 bases; junction bases not matched to a gene: 4. CDR3 in DNA: TGTGCCAGCAGCTCACAAGCGGGGGACATTCAGTACTTC. It is translated as CASSSQAGDIQYF.

In its sample, this clonotype was seen many times. This chain uses TRBV11-2 with TRBJ1-2; the match to TRBD1 covers 7 bases. The CDR3 length is 14 residues. Germline CDR1 and CDR2: SGHAT and FQNNGV. V gave up 3 bases and J gave up 4 bases; unmatched junction bases: 5. The CDR3 is CASSLQGVSYGYTF. The CDR3 DNA reads as TGTGCCAGCAGCTTGCAGGGGGTGTCCTATGGCTACACCTTC.

This chain joins TRBV27 and TRBJ2-2; no clear D gene. CDR3 size: 15 residues. Germline loops: CDR1 MNHEY, CDR2 SMNVEV (reference sequence). Trimming shortened V by 6 bases and J by 1 base, and 12 bases separated the two germline ends. CDR3 sequence reads: CASSDDVVNTGELFF. In nucleotides, the CDR3 is TGTGCCAGCAGCGATGACGTGGTGAACACCGGGGAGCTGTTTTTT.

This clonotype showed up many times. The genes are TRBV28 and TRBJ1-2; 10 nucleotides align to TRBD1. CDR1 and CDR2 (germline): MDHEN, SYDVKM. The V gene end was trimmed by 2 bases and the J gene end by 6 bases; junction bases not matched to a gene: 6. The CDR3 runs to 15 residues. CDR3 sequence: CASSLGSGTGDGYTF. The CDR3 nucleotides read TGTGCCAGCAGTTTAGGGTCCGGGACAGGGGATGGCTACACCTTC.

This clonotype has only one observation. The chain joins TRBV4-3 to TRBJ2-7, with TRBD1 matching over 8 bases. Looked up from germline, CDR1 is LGHNA and CDR2 is YSLEER. Trimming cost V 1 base and J 0 bases; bases outside gene matches: 2. This CDR3 region has 15 residues. CDR3 in DNA: TGCGCCAGCAGCCAAGTACAGGGGGGCTCCTACGAGCAGTACTTC. Amino acid sequence: CASSQVQGGSYEQYF.

V is TRBV9 and J is TRBJ1-6, with TRBD1 matching 8 bases. After removal of 3 bases from V and 10 bases from J, the junction contained 6 bases not matched to a gene. The germline gives CDR1 SGDLS, CDR2 YYNGEE. The CDR3 consists of 14 residues. The CDR3 loop is CASSEAGGWSPLHF. CDR3 bases: TGTGCCAGCAGCGAGGCAGGGGGCTGGTCACCCCTCCACTTT. The full variable domain, in which reference TRBV9 and TRBJ1-6 provide the parts outside the CDR3, is DSGVTQTPKHLITATGQRVTLRCSPRSGDLSVYWYQQSLDQGLQFLIQYYNGEERAKGNILERFSAQQFPDLHSELNLSSLELGDSALYFCASSEAGGWSPLHFGNGTRLTVT.

Only one count was recorded for this clonotype. The gene calls are TRBV20-1 and TRBJ2-3, with D unresolved. Germline V gene lookup returns CDR1 DFQATT and CDR2 SNEGSKA (reference sequence). The V gene lost 0 bases and the J gene lost 3 bases, with 4 bases spanning the gap. This CDR3 region has 12 residues. The DNA for the CDR3 is TGCAGTGCTAGAGAAAGAACAGATACGCAGTATTTT. Its translation: CSARERTDTQYF.

Only one count was recorded for this clonotype. V gene TRBV3-1 combines with J gene TRBJ2-3; 7 bases are a match to TRBD1. Germline CDR1 LGHDT, CDR2 YNNKEL (reference sequence). V was clipped by 1 base and J by 1 base; unmatched bases: 2. CDR3 size: 15 residues. DNA of the CDR3: TGTGCCAGCAGCCAAGGGCAGGGGGGCACAGATACGCAGTATTTT. Translating it yields CASSQGQGGTDTQYF.

This clonotype was detected only a few times. The V call is TRBV29-1, the J call TRBJ1-2, with 9 bases identical to TRBD1. The CDR3 has 14 residues. The germline V gene encodes CDR1 SQVTM and CDR2 ANQGSEA. After removal of 0 bases from V and 5 bases from J, the junction contained 4 bases not matched to a gene. The CDR3 bases are TGCAGCGTTGAAGATACAGGGGGCGTTTATGGCTACACCTTC. Protein product: CSVEDTGGVYGYTF.